The clone carrying this T cell receptor (beta chain) was recorded a few times. The data belong to a study of blood T cell repertoires in COVID-19. Germline CDR1 and CDR2: MNHEY and SVGEGT. This CDR3 is 14 amino acids long. Trimming took 1 base from V and 3 from J, leaving 9 bases between them. TCRdb keeps only in-frame clones here, not all; method: immunoSEQ multiplex PCR. The sample gives about 100,000 clones, roughly nine tenths of which show up once; 5.2% is in the top ten. Sample: peripheral blood. The source is a woman between 45 and 65 years old with COVID-19, enrolled during active disease. The chain recombines TRBV6-2 or TRBV6-3 with TRBJ1-1; TRBD1 might be the D (5 bases). Here the CDR3 DNA reads TGTGCCAGCAGTTACTTAGGGGCTGACACTGAAGCTTTCTTT. This codes for CASSYLGADTEAFF.